The source of this T cell receptor (beta chain) is a study of vaccination and CD4 T cells after COVID-19. Study-level information: In the convalescent cohort, there were six males and four females, two of them Hispanic. Participants were given two doses of BNT162b2 or mRNA-1273 vaccine. Blood was drawn a median roughly 67 days post second dose, range 14 to 241.

This clonotype was found a few times. Its cognate antigen is unknown. The treatment was: roughly 11-day PBMC culture with coronavirus spike peptide pools or control peptides (ViraFEST assay). The Oncomine TCR Beta short-read assay sequenced DNA from cultured CD4+ T cells. Cultured CD4+ T cells were the source of extracted genomic DNA. TCRdb re-called the PCR reads through MiXCR, storing one row per CDR3 protein. The sample lists around 16,000 distinct CDR3 sequences; less than 65% were seen once. Germline CDR1 and CDR2: LNHNV and YYDKDF (reference sequence). There are 15 residues in the CDR3. The junction had 6 bases not matched to a gene; V was cut back by 8 bases and J by 1 base.

This rearrangement joins TRBV15 to TRBJ2-5, with 11 positions matching TRBD1. The material sequenced was cultured CD4+ T cells from blood, taken after SARS-CoV-2 vaccination. The clonotype was recovered from a human donor with COVID-19. CDR3 in amino acids: CATSGTGGSQETQYF. The CDR3 bases are TGTGCCACCTCCGGGACAGGGGGATCCCAAGAGACCCAGTACTTC.